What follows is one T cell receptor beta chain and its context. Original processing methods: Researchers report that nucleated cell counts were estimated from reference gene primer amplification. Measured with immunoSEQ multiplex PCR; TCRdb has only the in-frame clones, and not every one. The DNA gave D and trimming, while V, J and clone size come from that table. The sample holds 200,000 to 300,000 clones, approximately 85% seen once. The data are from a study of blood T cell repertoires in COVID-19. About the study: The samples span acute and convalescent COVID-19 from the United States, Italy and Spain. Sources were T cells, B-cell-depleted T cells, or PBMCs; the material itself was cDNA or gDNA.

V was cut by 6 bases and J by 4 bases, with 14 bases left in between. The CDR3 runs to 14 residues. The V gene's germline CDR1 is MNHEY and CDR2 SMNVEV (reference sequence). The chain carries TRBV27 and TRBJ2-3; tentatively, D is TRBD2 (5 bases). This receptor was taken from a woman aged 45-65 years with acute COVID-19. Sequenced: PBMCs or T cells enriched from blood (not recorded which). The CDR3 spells CASRGLALPDTQYF. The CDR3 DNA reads TGTGCCAGCAGAGGGTTAGCGCTTCCAGATACGCAGTATTTT.